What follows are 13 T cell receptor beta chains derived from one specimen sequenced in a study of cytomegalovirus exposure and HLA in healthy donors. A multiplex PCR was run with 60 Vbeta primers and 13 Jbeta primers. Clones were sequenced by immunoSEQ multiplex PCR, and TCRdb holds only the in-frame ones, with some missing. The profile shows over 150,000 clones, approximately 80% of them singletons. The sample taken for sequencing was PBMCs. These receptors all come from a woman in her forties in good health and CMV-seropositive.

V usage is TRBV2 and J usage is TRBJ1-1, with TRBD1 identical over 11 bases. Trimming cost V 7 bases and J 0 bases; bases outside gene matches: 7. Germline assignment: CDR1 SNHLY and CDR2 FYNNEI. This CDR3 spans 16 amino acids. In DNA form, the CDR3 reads TGTGCCAGCACCGGGACAGGGGGGCCCCTGAACACTGAAGCTTTCTTT. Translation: CASTGTGGPLNTEAFF.

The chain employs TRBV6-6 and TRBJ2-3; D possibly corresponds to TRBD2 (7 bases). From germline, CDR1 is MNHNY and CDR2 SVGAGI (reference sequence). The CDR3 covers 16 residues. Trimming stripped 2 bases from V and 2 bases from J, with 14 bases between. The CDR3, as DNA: TGTGCCAGCAGTTACGGAGGCGGGGGCCCCACAGATACGCAGTATTTT. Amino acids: CASSYGGGGPTDTQYF.

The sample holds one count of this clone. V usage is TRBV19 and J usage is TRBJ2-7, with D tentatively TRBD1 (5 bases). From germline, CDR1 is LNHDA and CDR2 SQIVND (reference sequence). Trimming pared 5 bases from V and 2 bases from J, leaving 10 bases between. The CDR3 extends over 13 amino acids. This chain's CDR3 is CASSPGQPYEQYF. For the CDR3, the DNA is TGTGCCAGTAGTCCAGGACAACCCTACGAGCAGTACTTC. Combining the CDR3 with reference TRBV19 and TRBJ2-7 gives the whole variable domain DGGITQSPKYLFRKEGQNVTLSCEQNLNHDAMYWYRQDPGQGLRLIYYSQIVNDFQKGDIAEGYSVSREKKESFPLTVTSAQKNPTAFYLCASSPGQPYEQYFGPGTRLTVT.

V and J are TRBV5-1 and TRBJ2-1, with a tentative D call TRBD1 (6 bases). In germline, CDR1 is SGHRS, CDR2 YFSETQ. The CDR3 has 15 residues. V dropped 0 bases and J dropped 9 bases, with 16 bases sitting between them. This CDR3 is CASSLVGTGLGEQFF. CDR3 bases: TGCGCCAGCAGCTTGGTAGGTACAGGGCTGGGTGAGCAGTTCTTC.

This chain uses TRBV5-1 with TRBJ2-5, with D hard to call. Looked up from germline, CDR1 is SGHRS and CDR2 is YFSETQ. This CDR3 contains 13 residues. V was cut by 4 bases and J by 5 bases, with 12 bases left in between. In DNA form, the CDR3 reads TGCGCCAGCAGCCCCACTGCCGGGGAGACCCAGTACTTC. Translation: CASSPTAGETQYF.

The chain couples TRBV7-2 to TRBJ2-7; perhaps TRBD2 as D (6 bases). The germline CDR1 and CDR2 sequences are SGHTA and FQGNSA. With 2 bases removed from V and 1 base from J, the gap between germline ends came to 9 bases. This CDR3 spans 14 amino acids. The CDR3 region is CASSLLGRSYEQYF. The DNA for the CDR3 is TGTGCCAGCAGCTTACTCGGGAGATCCTACGAGCAGTACTTC.

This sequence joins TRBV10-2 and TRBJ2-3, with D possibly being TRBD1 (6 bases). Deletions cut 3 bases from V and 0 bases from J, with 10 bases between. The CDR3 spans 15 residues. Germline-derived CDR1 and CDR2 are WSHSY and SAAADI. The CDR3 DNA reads TGCGCCAGCAGTGAAGGGGGAATAAGCACAGATACGCAGTATTTT. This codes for CASSEGGISTDTQYF.

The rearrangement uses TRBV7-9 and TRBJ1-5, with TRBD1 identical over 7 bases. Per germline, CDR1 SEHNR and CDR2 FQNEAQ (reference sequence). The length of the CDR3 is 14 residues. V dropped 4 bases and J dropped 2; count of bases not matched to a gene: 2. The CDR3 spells CASSSQGGNQPQHF. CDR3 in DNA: TGTGCCAGCAGCTCGCAGGGGGGCAATCAGCCCCAGCATTTT.

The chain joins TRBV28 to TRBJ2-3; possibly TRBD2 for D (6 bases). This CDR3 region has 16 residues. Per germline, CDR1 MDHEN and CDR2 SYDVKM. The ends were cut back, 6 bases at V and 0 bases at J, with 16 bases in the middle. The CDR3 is CASRSSGGPSTDTQYF. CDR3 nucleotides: TGTGCCAGCAGATCCTCCGGGGGTCCTAGCACAGATACGCAGTATTTT. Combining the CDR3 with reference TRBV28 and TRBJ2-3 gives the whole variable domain DVKVTQSSRYLVKRTGEKVFLECVQDMDHENMFWYRQDPGLGLRLIYFSYDVKMKEKGDIPEGYSVSREKKERFSLILESASTNQTSMYLCASRSSGGPSTDTQYFGPGTRLTVL.

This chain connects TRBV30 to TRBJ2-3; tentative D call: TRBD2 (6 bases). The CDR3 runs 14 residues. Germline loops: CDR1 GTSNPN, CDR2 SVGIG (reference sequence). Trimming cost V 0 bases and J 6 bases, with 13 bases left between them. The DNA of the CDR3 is TGTGCCTGGAGTGTGGGCGGAGGGAGGGATACGCAGTATTTT. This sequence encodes CAWSVGGGRDTQYF. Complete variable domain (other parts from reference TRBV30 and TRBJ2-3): SQTIHQWPATLVQPVGSPLSLECTVEGTSNPNLYWYRQAAGRGLQLLFYSVGIGQISSEVPQNLSASRPQDRQFILSSKKLLLSDSGFYLCAWSVGGGRDTQYFGPGTRLTVL.

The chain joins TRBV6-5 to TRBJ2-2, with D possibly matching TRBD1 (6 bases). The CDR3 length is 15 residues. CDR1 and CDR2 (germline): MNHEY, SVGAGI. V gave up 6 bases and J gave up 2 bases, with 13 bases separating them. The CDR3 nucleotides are TGTGCCAGCAGGCTCAGGGGACGAAACACCGGGGAGCTGTTTTTT. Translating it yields CASRLRGRNTGELFF.

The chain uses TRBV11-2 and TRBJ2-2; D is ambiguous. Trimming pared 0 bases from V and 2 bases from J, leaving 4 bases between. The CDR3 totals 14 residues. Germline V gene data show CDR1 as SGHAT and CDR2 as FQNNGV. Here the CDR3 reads CASSLDRNTGELFF. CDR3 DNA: TGTGCCAGCAGCTTAGATCGTAACACCGGGGAGCTGTTTTTT.

The CDR3 DNA follows: TGTGCCAGTAGTTACCTCGGGAGCGGGGGGACCTACAATGAGCAGTTCTTC. Protein: CASSYLGSGGTYNEQFF. V gene TRBV19 combines with J gene TRBJ2-1, with TRBD2 identical over 9 bases. V shed 5 bases, J shed 2 bases, and the junction held 10 bases outside the gene matches. The CDR3 sequence is 17 residues long. Germline CDR1 and CDR2: LNHDA and SQIVND (reference sequence).